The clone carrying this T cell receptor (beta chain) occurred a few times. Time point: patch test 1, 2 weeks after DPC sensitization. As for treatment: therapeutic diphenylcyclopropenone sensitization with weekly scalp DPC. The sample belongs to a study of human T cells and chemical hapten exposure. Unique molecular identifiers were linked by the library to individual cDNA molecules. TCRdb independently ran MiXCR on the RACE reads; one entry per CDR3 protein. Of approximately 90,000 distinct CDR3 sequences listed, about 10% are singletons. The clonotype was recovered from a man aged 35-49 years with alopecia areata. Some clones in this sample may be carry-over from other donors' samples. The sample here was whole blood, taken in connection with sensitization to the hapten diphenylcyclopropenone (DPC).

The CDR3 reads CASSSGTGGWDEQFF. The CDR3 DNA is TGCGCCAGCAGCTCCGGGACAGGGGGCTGGGATGAGCAGTTCTTC. The chain links TRBV5-1 to TRBJ2-1; 12 bases agree with TRBD1. Germline CDR1 SGHRS, CDR2 YFSETQ. The CDR3 totals 15 residues. J lost 8 bases, V lost 3 bases, and 6 bases had no gene match.